Sequencing of this TCR beta chain was carried out in a study of cytomegalovirus exposure and HLA in healthy donors. The wider study: Samples from HLA-typed donors yielded about 85 million unique TCRs in an early data release. Study conclusions and caveats: Researchers had no immune exposure information except CMV serostatus available.

With 60 Vbeta and 13 Jbeta primers, the PCR was carried out. Here immunoSEQ multiplex PCR was the method, and the copy in TCRdb shows in-frame clones only, minus some. Here the sample table reports over 100,000 clones. In the case of this clone: The antigen is not known.

The V end was cut by 2 bases, the J end by 0 bases, with 7 bases between. Germline V gene lookup returns CDR1 SGHTA and CDR2 FQGTGA. This CDR3 has 14 residues. This clonotype originated in a man younger than 40 in good health and CMV-seronegative. V and J are TRBV7-3 and TRBJ1-1; a weak D match, TRBD1 (6 bases). Sequencing was performed on PBMCs. CDR3 sequence: CASSLQGLNTEAFF. The DNA for the CDR3 is TGTGCCAGCAGCTTACAGGGGTTGAACACTGAAGCTTTCTTT.